The 13 T cell receptor beta chains reported below all come from one sample, sequenced in a study of T cell repertoires in ileal Crohn's disease. The method was immunoSEQ multiplex PCR; TCRdb's version includes in-frame clones alone and lacks a portion of them. The data hold roughly 15,000 clones, with roughly two thirds observed a single time. The sequenced material came from ileal tissue. The receptors come from an adult with Crohn's disease.

The genes are TRBV5-5 and TRBJ1-5; possible D gene TRBD1, 5 bases. Per the germline V gene, CDR1 is SGHKS and CDR2 is YYEKEE (reference sequence). The CDR3 is made up of 14 amino acids. The germline V and J ends were trimmed by 4 bases and 8 bases, with 16 bases remaining between them. The CDR3 DNA is TGTGCCAGCAGCCCCACAGCCGGAGGGGAGCCCCAGCATTTT. Amino acid sequence: CASSPTAGGEPQHF.

This clone is medium-sized in the sample. The rearrangement joins TRBV5-1 to TRBJ1-3, with D possibly being TRBD1 (5 bases). The V gene lost 5 bases and the J gene lost 0 bases, with 12 bases spanning the gap. Per germline, CDR1 SGHRS and CDR2 YFSETQ. There are 15 residues in the CDR3. CDR3 sequence (DNA): TGCGCCAGCAGACCTCAGGGACTCTCTGGAAACACCATATATTTT. It is translated as CASRPQGLSGNTIYF. The full variable domain, its missing parts supplied by reference TRBV5-1 and TRBJ1-3, is KAGVTQTPRYLIKTRGQQVTLSCSPISGHRSVSWYQQTPGQGLQFLFEYFSETQRNKGNFPGRFSGRQFSNSRSEMNVSTLELGDSALYLCASRPQGLSGNTIYFGEGSWLTVV.

This chain links TRBV5-1 with TRBJ2-7, with TRBD1 matching over 7 bases. Trimming at V came to 3 bases and at J to 7 bases, leaving 13 bases not matched to a gene. CDR1 and CDR2 from the germline V gene are SGHRS and YFSETQ. This CDR3 is built from 15 residues. DNA for the CDR3: TGCGCCAGCAGCTCCCAGGGGGTCGATGTGCGGGAGCAGTACTTC. It is translated as CASSSQGVDVREQYF.

Points on this clone: The junction does not match germline at one end; this may be a read error. The rearrangement uses TRBV5-1 and TRBJ2-7, with no clear D. Germline lookup yields CDR1 SGHRS and CDR2 YFSETQ. This CDR3 has 14 amino acids. The CDR3 nucleotides read TGCGCCAGCACCTTGGGAAGGAGCTCCTACGAGCAGTACTTC. Its protein is CASTLGRSSYEQYF.

This rearrangement joins TRBV11-2 to TRBJ1-1, with D hard to call. Germline V gene sequence: CDR1 SGHAT, CDR2 FQNNGV. The CDR3 totals 14 residues. V was shortened by 5 bases and J by 1 base, with 11 bases between the two germline ends. The CDR3 coding sequence is TGTGCCAGCAGCCCAACGACGGGGAACACTGAAGCTTTCTTT. It translates to CASSPTTGNTEAFF.

This clone was recorded only once. V gene TRBV4-1 combines with J gene TRBJ1-5, with 8 bases aligning to TRBD1. From germline, CDR1 is MGHRA and CDR2 YSYEKL. V was pared by 5 bases and J by 4 bases, with 10 bases of the junction left unmatched. CDR3 length: 16 amino acids. For the CDR3, the DNA is TGCGCCAGCAGCTGGGGGGGACAGGTTTTGAATCAGCCCCAGCATTTT. Amino acids: CASSWGGQVLNQPQHF.

This sequence joins TRBV11-2 and TRBJ1-1; no clear D gene. The V end was cut by 5 bases, the J end by 4 bases, with 14 bases between. Germline CDR1 SGHAT, CDR2 FQNNGV. This CDR3 spans 14 amino acids. The CDR3 DNA sequence: TGTGCCAGCAGCCTGACCCCCCGGGGCACTGAAGCTTTCTTT. This encodes CASSLTPRGTEAFF. Variable domain in full (rest from reference TRBV11-2 and TRBJ1-1): EAGVAQSPRYKIIEKRQSVAFWCNPISGHATLYWYQQILGQGPKLLIQFQNNGVVDDSQLPKDRFSAERLKGVDSTLKIQPAKLEDSAVYLCASSLTPRGTEAFFGQGTRLTVV.

The rearrangement joins TRBV19 to TRBJ2-5; TRBD1 matches at 9 bases. V was pared by 4 bases and J by 7 bases, with 7 bases of the junction left unmatched. The CDR3 is 14 amino acids. Germline CDR1 LNHDA, CDR2 SQIVND (reference sequence). CDR3 DNA: TGTGCCAGTAGTAGAACAGGGGGCGGGGGGACCCAGTACTTC. As protein: CASSRTGGGGTQYF. Drawing the rest from reference TRBV19 and TRBJ2-5, the complete variable domain is DGGITQSPKYLFRKEGQNVTLSCEQNLNHDAMYWYRQDPGQGLRLIYYSQIVNDFQKGDIAEGYSVSREKKESFPLTVTSAQKNPTAFYLCASSRTGGGGTQYFGPGTRLLVL.

This clone was counted a few times. Other DNA sequences within the sample encode an identical CDR3. The chain recombines TRBV7-2 with TRBJ2-5; tentative D call: TRBD2 (6 bases). The CDR3 sequence is 13 residues long. Germline CDR1 reads SGHTA; CDR2 reads FQGNSA. Trimming removed 5 bases from V and 3 bases from J, with 10 bases in between. The DNA for the CDR3 is TGTGCCAGCAGCCGAGGCGGGGAAGAGACCCAGTACTTC. Amino acid sequence: CASSRGGEETQYF.

This clone was observed a single time. The chain links TRBV5-6 to TRBJ2-6, with 8 bases identical to TRBD2. Looked up from germline, CDR1 is SGHDT and CDR2 is YYEEEE. The CDR3 consists of 18 residues. Trimming cost V 2 bases and J 0 bases; bases outside gene matches: 7. CDR3 nucleotide sequence: TGTGCCAGCAGCTTCGGAAGCGGGAGTAGCTCTGGGGCCAACGTCCTGACTTTC. The encoded protein is CASSFGSGSSSGANVLTF. The whole variable domain, filled in from reference TRBV5-6 and TRBJ2-6, reads DAGVTQSPTHLIKTRGQQVTLRCSPKSGHDTVSWYQQALGQGPQFIFQYYEEEERQRGNFPDRFSGHQFPNYSSELNVNALLLGDSALYLCASSFGSGSSSGANVLTFGAGSRLTVL.

This rearrangement joins TRBV19 to TRBJ2-3, with TRBD1 identical over 7 bases. The CDR3 contains 13 residues. The germline CDR1 and CDR2 sequences are LNHDA and SQIVND (reference sequence). The ends lost 6 bases at V and 1 base at J; junction bases unmatched: 1. CDR3 coding DNA: TGTGCCAGTAGACAGGGGCGCACAGATACGCAGTATTTT. Translation: CASRQGRTDTQYF.

This chain links TRBV28 with TRBJ2-4; 10 nucleotides line up with TRBD2. With 5 bases clipped from V and 4 bases from J, the junction kept 2 bases outside the gene matches. The CDR3 length is 14 residues. Germline CDR1 MDHEN, CDR2 SYDVKM. CDR3 in amino acids: CASSGSGGKNIQYF. The CDR3 DNA sequence: TGTGCCAGCAGTGGTAGCGGGGGGAAAAACATTCAGTACTTC.

V and J are TRBV5-1 and TRBJ2-3, with a possible D match to TRBD1 (5 bases). The V end was cut by 0 bases, the J end by 3 bases, with 8 bases between. This CDR3 has 14 amino acids. Germline assignment: CDR1 SGHRS and CDR2 YFSETQ. CDR3 nucleotides: TGCGCCAGCAGCTTGGACAGGTTTACAGATACGCAGTATTTT. Amino acids: CASSLDRFTDTQYF.